The 22 T cell receptor beta chains presented below share a single source sample, sequenced in a study of glioma-infiltrating T cells after dendritic cell vaccination. Method: immunoSEQ multiplex PCR; TCRdb's copy keeps in-frame clones and lacks some. The sample consists of 65,000 to 80,000 clones, about 86% of them appearing once. This sample comprised blood, obtained before dendritic cell vaccination. These receptors came from a human donor with glioblastoma.

The V call is TRBV4-2, the J call TRBJ1-3; D gene ambiguous. The CDR3 has 17 amino acids. Trimming removed 0 bases from V and 1 base from J, with 13 bases in between. Germline V CDR1 and CDR2: LGHNA, YNFKEQ. CDR3 DNA: TGTGCCAGCAGCCAAGAAGGTCGCAGGTTATCTGGAAACACCATATATTTT. Amino acid sequence: CASSQEGRRLSGNTIYF.

This chain connects TRBV7-2 to TRBJ1-5; D gene ambiguous. The germline CDR1 and CDR2 sequences are SGHTA and FQGNSA. The CDR3 has 13 amino acids. Trimming took 4 bases from V and 6 from J, leaving 10 bases between them. The DNA of the CDR3 is TGTGCCAGCAGCTCGGAGGGAGGTCAGCCCCAGCATTTT. Its translation: CASSSEGGQPQHF.

V gene TRBV7-3 combines with J gene TRBJ1-1; D is unclear. V dropped 6 bases and J dropped 4 bases, with 15 bases sitting between them. This CDR3 contains 14 residues. In germline, CDR1 is SGHTA, CDR2 FQGTGA. This CDR3 reads CASSFTPGTTEAFF. DNA of the CDR3: TGTGCCAGCAGTTTCACCCCAGGAACCACTGAAGCTTTCTTT.

CDR3 bases: TGTGCCAGCAGTTACTCGAGGGGGGGGCGGTGGACTGAAGCTTTCTTT. Protein product: CASSYSRGGRWTEAFF. This chain joins TRBV6-6 and TRBJ1-1; D may be TRBD1 (6 bases). V lost 0 bases and J lost 5, with 16 bases in between. Looked up from germline, CDR1 is MNHNY and CDR2 is SVGAGI (reference sequence). CDR3 length: 16 amino acids.

This clone was observed a single time. The V and J genes are TRBV19 and TRBJ1-1; no reliable D call. Trimming left V 4 bases short and J 0 bases short, with 15 bases between. The CDR3 consists of 16 residues. Per the germline V gene, CDR1 is LNHDA and CDR2 is SQIVND (reference sequence). CDR3 amino acids: CASSKYTETMNTEAFF. The DNA of the CDR3 is TGTGCCAGTAGTAAATATACAGAGACCATGAACACTGAAGCTTTCTTT.

The chain recombines TRBV30 with TRBJ1-2, with a weak D call TRBD1 (6 bases). CDR1 is GTSNPN and CDR2 is SVGIG in the germline V gene (reference sequence). V was trimmed by 3 bases and J by 3 bases, leaving 17 bases between them. The CDR3 spans 15 residues. CDR3 bases: TGTGCCTGGAGGCGAGCCGGACAGACGGACTATGGCTACACCTTC. Translating gives CAWRRAGQTDYGYTF.

The chain links TRBV5-1 to TRBJ1-4, with D maybe TRBD1 (5 bases). Germline CDR1 SGHRS, CDR2 YFSETQ. With 2 bases removed from V and 6 bases from J, the gap between germline ends came to 14 bases. The CDR3 sequence is 15 residues long. The DNA of the CDR3 is TGCGCCAGCAGCTTAACGCAGGGAATGGATGAAAAACTGTTTTTT. This gives the protein CASSLTQGMDEKLFF.

This chain connects TRBV7-2 to TRBJ1-1; possible D gene TRBD1, 6 bases. V lost 1 base to trimming and J lost 1 base, with 10 bases between them. This CDR3 region has 15 residues. The germline CDR1 and CDR2 sequences are SGHTA and FQGNSA. In nucleotides, the CDR3 is TGTGCCAGCAGCTTAGTCCCAGGGGAGAACACTGAAGCTTTCTTT. It specifies CASSLVPGENTEAFF.

The rearrangement uses TRBV14 and TRBJ2-7; D possibly corresponds to TRBD2 (5 bases). Germline-derived CDR1 and CDR2 are SGHDN and FVKESK. The CDR3 totals 15 residues. The V and J ends lost 4 bases and 4 bases respectively, with 17 bases between them. CDR3 sequence reads: CASSPGRSPLYEQYF. CDR3 coding DNA: TGTGCCAGCAGCCCTGGGAGAAGTCCCTTATACGAGCAGTACTTC.

This sequence joins TRBV29-1 and TRBJ1-2, with 7 bases aligning to TRBD1. Germline CDR1 SQVTM, CDR2 ANQGSEA. The CDR3 has 14 residues. V lost 4 bases and J lost 6; bases outside the gene matches: 11. Here the CDR3 reads CSVVQGVPRDGYTF. The DNA for the CDR3 is TGCAGCGTTGTTCAGGGGGTCCCCCGTGATGGCTACACCTTC.

DNA for the CDR3: TGTGCCAGCAGCCCAGGACAGGGACACTATGGCTACACCTTC. Translation: CASSPGQGHYGYTF. The chain links TRBV7-2 to TRBJ1-2, with 8 bases fitting TRBD1. Germline assignment: CDR1 SGHTA and CDR2 FQGNSA. This CDR3 is built from 14 residues. Trimming at V came to 5 bases and at J to 3 bases, leaving 5 bases not matched to a gene.

This rearrangement joins TRBV5-1 to TRBJ1-5, with TRBD1 matching over 9 bases. The CDR3 length is 15 residues. Per germline, CDR1 SGHRS and CDR2 YFSETQ. Trimming cost V 1 base and J 7 bases; bases outside gene matches: 6. CDR3 nucleotides: TGCGCCAGCAGCTTGAACCCGGGACAGGGACAGCCCCAGCATTTT. Amino acid sequence: CASSLNPGQGQPQHF. The full variable domain, in which reference TRBV5-1 and TRBJ1-5 provide the parts outside the CDR3, is KAGVTQTPRYLIKTRGQQVTLSCSPISGHRSVSWYQQTPGQGLQFLFEYFSETQRNKGNFPGRFSGRQFSNSRSEMNVSTLELGDSALYLCASSLNPGQGQPQHFGDGTRLSIL.

The rearrangement uses TRBV7-2 and TRBJ2-3; TRBD2 agrees at 13 bases. Germline V gives CDR1 SGHTA, CDR2 FQGNSA. The V segment lost 5 bases and the J segment 4 bases; nucleotides outside the gene matches: 15. The CDR3 is 19 residues long. CDR3 in amino acids: CASSPTHRLAGGRSDTQYF. The CDR3 nucleotides read TGTGCCAGCAGCCCAACCCACAGACTAGCGGGGGGCCGATCAGATACGCAGTATTTT.

Here the CDR3 DNA reads TGTGCCAGCAGCCGCGGGGGGGACTCCTACGAGCAGTACTTC. Amino acid sequence: CASSRGGDSYEQYF. This chain connects TRBV7-2 to TRBJ2-7, with 9 bases matching TRBD2. From germline, CDR1 is SGHTA and CDR2 FQGNSA. V lost 5 bases, J lost 0 bases, and 2 bases stayed unmatched. The CDR3 totals 14 residues.

By share, this clone ranks as medium-sized. The V and J genes are TRBV5-1 and TRBJ2-3; 10 bases match TRBD2. The CDR3 extends over 16 amino acids. Per germline, CDR1 SGHRS and CDR2 YFSETQ. Trimming at V came to 0 bases and at J to 6 bases, leaving 7 bases not matched to a gene. The CDR3 DNA sequence: TGCGCCAGCAGCTTGGGAGCAGCGGGGGGGCTGGATACGCAGTATTTT. Residues: CASSLGAAGGLDTQYF.

The chain uses TRBV7-8 and TRBJ1-1; 9 nucleotides match TRBD1. Germline-derived CDR1 and CDR2 are SGHVS and FQNEAQ. This CDR3 has 14 amino acids. Trimming at V came to 1 base and at J to 3 bases, leaving 0 bases not matched to a gene. CDR3 protein: CASSLGDRDTEAFF. In nucleotides, the CDR3 is TGTGCCAGCAGCTTAGGGGACAGGGACACTGAAGCTTTCTTT.

The DNA of the CDR3 is TGTGCCAGCAGCGCGAATCAGCCCCAGCATTTT. Amino acids: CASSANQPQHF. The rearrangement joins TRBV9 to TRBJ1-5; no definite D call. The CDR3 loop spans 11 amino acids. Germline CDR1 SGDLS, CDR2 YYNGEE. V was pared by 3 bases and J by 4 bases, with 2 bases between.

This clone was picked up one time. The chain joins TRBV29-1 to TRBJ2-7; D gene uncertain. The germline V gene encodes CDR1 SQVTM and CDR2 ANQGSEA. V lost 7 bases and J lost 5, with 12 bases in between. This CDR3 has 11 amino acids. The DNA of the CDR3 is TGCAGCGCCGGAAGAGGAAACGAGCAGTACTTC. Its translation: CSAGRGNEQYF.

The chain links TRBV6-1 to TRBJ2-7; maybe TRBD1 (5 bases). CDR3 length equals 15 residues. Between the trimmed V and J ends, which lost 2 bases and 3 bases, there was a span of 14 bases. Germline assignment: CDR1 MNHNS and CDR2 SASEGT. The CDR3 DNA sequence: TGTGCCAGCAGTGAATATAATCAGGGTTTCTACGAGCAGTACTTC. This encodes CASSEYNQGFYEQYF.

The chain combines TRBV7-2 with TRBJ1-2; 8 bases agree with TRBD1. This CDR3 region has 14 residues. Germline CDR1 is SGHTA and CDR2 is FQGNSA. Trimming took 5 bases from V and 4 from J; bases not matched to a gene: 6. The CDR3 coding sequence is TGTGCCAGCAGCCTCATGGACAGGGTCTATGGCTACACCTTC. It codes for CASSLMDRVYGYTF.

The chain links TRBV29-1 to TRBJ1-2; 12 bases align to TRBD1. Germline V gene data show CDR1 as SQVTM and CDR2 as ANQGSEA. The CDR3 runs 14 residues. The V gene end was trimmed by 0 bases and the J gene end by 8 bases; junction bases not matched to a gene: 4. As DNA, the CDR3 is TGCAGCGTTGAAGAGGGACAGGGGGCGCGGGGCTACACCTTC. Its protein is CSVEEGQGARGYTF.

The gene calls are TRBV4-1 and TRBJ1-2; no clear D. Trimming took off 1 base at V and 4 bases at J, with 16 bases between the two ends. This CDR3 has 16 amino acids. The germline gives CDR1 MGHRA, CDR2 YSYEKL. DNA for the CDR3: TGCGCCAGCAGCCAAGCTATAGAAAGTGAGAGCTATGGCTACACCTTC. This sequence encodes CASSQAIESESYGYTF.